These T cell receptor beta chains were read from a single sample in a study of T cells after yellow fever vaccination. TCRdb re-derived calls from the 5' RACE reads in MiXCR, one entry per CDR3 protein. This sample has around 100,000 distinct CDR3 sequences, with 8.4% found just once. The sequenced sample was CD8+ T cells sorted from PBMCs, obtained 45 days after the yellow fever booster vaccination. The receptor source for this set is a young man who received the YFV17D yellow fever vaccine. CDR3s include the opening cysteine and the closing phenylalanine or tryptophan. A D gene is named only where the DNA matches it firmly. Clone size, where shown, is once, few, many, or a class for clones that have expanded.

cdr3_nt: TGTGCCAGCAGCGTAGATCCCCTTGGAGAAAAACTGTTTTTT; cdr3_aa: CASSVDPLGEKLFF; j_call: TRBJ1-4; d_call: .; clone_size: many; v_call: TRBV9
cdr3_nt: TGTGCCAGCAGTTCCCCCGGACAGGGGGAGGAGCAGTACTTC; cdr3_aa: CASSSPGQGEEQYF; j_call: TRBJ2-7; d_call: TRBD1; clone_size: .; v_call: TRBV27
cdr3_nt: TGTGCCAGCAGCCCAGGGCAGGTCGTCGAGCAGTTCTTC; cdr3_aa: CASSPGQVVEQFF; j_call: TRBJ2-1; d_call: .; clone_size: many; v_call: TRBV7-6
cdr3_nt: TGTGCCATCAGTGACCGGGACAGTGGTTCACCCCTCCACTTT; cdr3_aa: CAISDRDSGSPLHF; j_call: TRBJ1-6; d_call: TRBD1; clone_size: .; v_call: TRBV10-3
cdr3_nt: TGTGCCAGCAGTGGGGGAGGGACCTATGGCTACACCTTC; cdr3_aa: CASSGGGTYGYTF; j_call: TRBJ1-2; d_call: .; clone_size: .; v_call: TRBV25-1
cdr3_nt: TGTGCCAGCAGCCCCCCCCTTGGAGGGGCAGGTTCCTACGAGCAGTACTTC; cdr3_aa: CASSPPLGGAGSYEQYF; j_call: TRBJ2-7; d_call: .; clone_size: many; v_call: TRBV9
cdr3_nt: TGTGCCAGCAGTTACGCCATCCGGGACAGTATGTATTTT; cdr3_aa: CASSYAIRDSMYF; j_call: TRBJ2-3; d_call: TRBD1; clone_size: many; v_call: TRBV6-5
cdr3_nt: TGTGCCAGCAGCGGACTAGCGGGAGCTGGTGAGCAGTACTTC; cdr3_aa: CASSGLAGAGEQYF; j_call: TRBJ2-7; d_call: TRBD2; clone_size: .; v_call: TRBV27
cdr3_nt: TGTGCCATCAGTCCTACCGGGACTAGCGGCTCCTACGAGCAGTACTTC; cdr3_aa: CAISPTGTSGSYEQYF; j_call: TRBJ2-7; d_call: TRBD2; clone_size: .; v_call: TRBV10-3
cdr3_nt: TGTGCCAGCAGTGAATTTAGTCTCACAGATACGCAGTATTTT; cdr3_aa: CASSEFSLTDTQYF; j_call: TRBJ2-3; d_call: .; clone_size: many; v_call: TRBV25-1
cdr3_nt: TGTGCCAGCAGTTACGGAGCCCGTGACGAGGGAGAGGGGGCCAACGTCCTGACTTTC; cdr3_aa: CASSYGARDEGEGANVLTF; j_call: TRBJ2-6; d_call: .; clone_size: .; v_call: TRBV6-7
cdr3_nt: TGTGCCAGCCAGTCTGAGGGATACCAGTTCTTC; cdr3_aa: CASQSEGYQFF; j_call: TRBJ2-1; d_call: .; clone_size: many; v_call: TRBV12-3/TRBV12-4
cdr3_nt: TGTGCCAGCAGCTGGCCCTGGACTAGCGACAATGAGCAGTTCTTC; cdr3_aa: CASSWPWTSDNEQFF; j_call: TRBJ2-1; d_call: TRBD2; clone_size: many; v_call: TRBV7-9
cdr3_nt: TGTGCCAGCCAGAAACAGGGGGCTTTGGGCAATCAGCCCCAGCATTTT; cdr3_aa: CASQKQGALGNQPQHF; j_call: TRBJ1-5; d_call: TRBD1; clone_size: many; v_call: TRBV5-6
cdr3_nt: TGTGCCAGCAGCCAAGACGGGGCTTTCCTGGTCAATGAGCAGTTCTTC; cdr3_aa: CASSQDGAFLVNEQFF; j_call: TRBJ2-1; d_call: .; clone_size: many; v_call: TRBV14
cdr3_nt: TGTGCCACTGTGGGACAGACGAACACCGGGGAGCTGTTTTTT; cdr3_aa: CATVGQTNTGELFF; j_call: TRBJ2-2; d_call: TRBD1; clone_size: few; v_call: TRBV2
cdr3_nt: TGTGCCAGCAGCCCCGGGTGGGGGGGCGCAGGGACTGAAGCTTTCTTT; cdr3_aa: CASSPGWGGAGTEAFF; j_call: TRBJ1-1; d_call: .; clone_size: few; v_call: TRBV7-9
cdr3_nt: TGTGCCAGCAGTGTCACCACAGGGACTAATGAAAAACTGTTTTTT; cdr3_aa: CASSVTTGTNEKLFF; j_call: TRBJ1-4; d_call: .; clone_size: .; v_call: TRBV6-1